The text below deals with one T cell receptor beta chain. This clonotype occurred many times. Its specific antigen is unknown. No base qualities exist here, and no much larger clone lies one base off it. According to the study, the label for this sample's time point signals: patch test 2, 6 weeks after DPC sensitization. What the treatment or condition label conveys for this sample: therapeutic diphenylcyclopropenone sensitization with weekly scalp DPC. At each patch-test visit, blood was drawn before the patch test was applied. Patients were considered eligible if aged 18 to 70, diagnosed with alopecia and deemed suitable for DPC therapy, and patients were excluded if pregnant. Total RNA was extracted from unfractionated whole blood that had been collected in Tempus Blood RNA tubes. The data belong to a study of human T cells and chemical hapten exposure (dated by TCRdb to about 2021). Notes on the research overall: For sensitization, 2% DPC in acetone was applied to an approximately 2 cm by approximately 2 cm area of upper inner arm skin. Libraries were combined into a pool for sequencing, and differences in TCR yield between samples came mainly from small differences in library volumes within the pool. In alopecia patients, the study followed how the peripheral blood TCR repertoire changed in vivo over primary and secondary sensitization to diphenylcyclopropenone (DPC), a hapten. Alopecia areata with under or over 50% scalp involvement, alopecia totalis and alopecia universalis were represented in the patient cohort, which was mostly female. Blood samples were taken from patients before sensitization (week 0) and then at 2, 6 and about 24 weeks after DPC sensitization. Twenty-nine alopecia patients gave blood for TCR sequencing at one to four time points (pre-sensitization, 2, 6 and 24 weeks). Patch testing was performed on the upper back with Finn chambers containing 0.01% DPC, and the patch tests were scored after 6 days according to International Contact Dermatitis Research Group standards. Weekly therapeutic DPC doses were additionally applied to the scalp of patients throughout the approximately 23-week study period. What the research found in general, with its limitations: Alopecia, a presumed autoimmune disease, was present in all patients, so the immune response of the patients might differ from that of healthy individuals. A positive correlation was found between the number of PT1 expanded TCRs and patch test score, with significance reached at thresholds 8, 16 and 32 but not 4. Repeated subsampling changed both the strength of the expansion versus patch-test correlation and the threshold at which that correlation became significant. Expanded TCRs formed significantly more large CDR3 similarity clusters than pre-sensitization or healthy control sets, consistent with antigen-driven responses. DPC sensitization did not change how many TCRs were above 1 in 1000 frequency, and no evidence was found of alterations in global repertoire structure.

The library was obtained by RACE. Sequenced on a NextSeq 500. During library preparation, unique molecular identifiers were attached to individual cDNA molecules so that TCRs could be counted quantitatively and reproducibly. Both TCR alpha and TCR beta chains were sequenced from each blood RNA sample. Per the source publication's procedure: The median number of TCRs per sample was 90,000 to 100,000, ranging from about 20,000 to 690,600. The Decombinator software suite was used to annotate the V, J and CDR3 of the TCR reads. For the PS versus PT1 abundance plots, all samples were subsampled to the same number of TCRs (28,000). Expanded TCRs were defined as absent before sensitization and observed at least eight times at the 2-week time point. TCRdb applied fastp at Q25 and MiXCR to the public reads, then kept only in-frame beta chains. Each entry merges the rows of one CDR3 protein and shows their most common DNA and genes. TCRdb, not the authors, supplied the V and J calls. Counted in this sample were some 42,000 distinct CDR3 sequences; about 8.9% of them appeared once. The top ten clones comprise over 12% of the sample.

The CDR3 holds 16 amino acids from the cysteine to the phenylalanine. Kept here is only the CDR3 DNA, which spans 48 bases and is read in frame from base 1. Clipping removes 7 bases from V and 3 bases from J, with 9 as the unmatched junction base count. The sample consisted of whole blood, taken in connection with sensitization to the hapten diphenylcyclopropenone (DPC). The TCR originated in a woman aged 35 to 49 with alopecia areata. Some clones in this sample may be carry-over from other donors' samples. The chain links TRBV12-3 or TRBV12-4 with TRBJ1-5; 10 central nucleotides agree with TRBD1. The CDR3 reads CASTKGTGVINQPQHF. The DNA reads TGTGCCAGCACCAAAGGGACAGGGGTGATCAATCAGCCCCAGCATTTT.